A single sample gave rise to the 25 T cell receptor beta chains below, sequenced in a study of HIV-infected patients and healthy controls. All unsorted peripheral T cells were captured because whole blood was used without fractionation. Reverse transcription used roughly 480 ng RNA and constant-region primers for alpha and beta. Each of the alpha and beta chains got its own library through chain-specific third strand synthesis with indices. In TCRdb, the 5' RACE reads were re-called with MiXCR into one record per CDR3 protein. The data hold more than 7,500 distinct CDR3 sequences, with 9% to 10% observed a single time. The sample here was blood, taken before antiretroviral therapy. Every receptor here comes from an adult with HIV infection.

The table lists this clonotype with many counts. V gene TRBV4-1 combines with J gene TRBJ2-3, with 8 bases matching TRBD2. V gave up 4 bases and J gave up 4 bases; unmatched junction bases: 7. The CDR3 has 15 amino acids. Germline CDR1 reads MGHRA; CDR2 reads YSYEKL. This CDR3 is CASSLSGSSPDTQYF. CDR3 nucleotide sequence: TGCGCCAGCAGCCTCAGCGGGAGTAGCCCAGATACGCAGTATTTT.

This clonotype was counted ten times or more. The chain links TRBV29-1 to TRBJ2-5; TRBD2 is a possible D gene (7 bases). This CDR3 has 12 residues. Between the trimmed V and J ends, which lost 0 bases and 10 bases, there was a span of 12 bases. Germline CDR1 reads SQVTM; CDR2 reads ANQGSEA. In DNA form, the CDR3 reads TGCAGCGTTGAAGATCGGGGGGCCGGCCAGTACTTC. Its protein product is CSVEDRGAGQYF.

The rearrangement uses TRBV19 and TRBJ1-5; 8 bases map to TRBD1. V lost 5 bases, J lost 3 bases, and 6 bases stayed unmatched. The CDR3 loop spans 15 amino acids. Germline CDR1 reads LNHDA; CDR2 reads SQIVND (reference sequence). Here the CDR3 reads CASSPGQGYNQPQHF. Written as DNA, the CDR3 is TGTGCCAGTAGTCCCGGACAGGGTTACAATCAGCCCCAGCATTTT.

This clonotype qualifies as medium-sized (0.01 to 0.1%). V is TRBV19 and J is TRBJ2-7; D is possibly TRBD1 or TRBD2 (5 bases each). V lost 10 bases, J lost 1 base, and 17 bases lay in between. The CDR3 is made up of 14 amino acids. Germline lookup yields CDR1 LNHDA and CDR2 SQIVND (reference sequence). The CDR3 is CATRYGGLSYEQYF. CDR3 DNA: TGTGCCACCCGGTATGGGGGTCTGTCCTACGAGCAGTACTTC.

This clonotype was observed many times. The rearrangement uses TRBV19 and TRBJ1-1, with a weak D call TRBD1 (6 bases). The CDR3 loop spans 14 amino acids. V was clipped by 7 bases and J by 6 bases, with 18 bases between them. Germline values: CDR1 LNHDA, CDR2 SQIVND (reference sequence). CDR3 region: CASTRDTRIPEAFF. CDR3 sequence (DNA): TGTGCCAGTACTAGGGACACGCGTATCCCTGAAGCTTTCTTT.

This clonotype was observed many times. This sequence joins TRBV11-2 and TRBJ2-1; 12 positions agree with TRBD2. The CDR3 contains 17 residues. CDR1 and CDR2 from the germline V gene are SGHAT and FQNNGV. V shed 5 bases, J shed 1 base, and the junction held 6 bases outside the gene matches. The CDR3 DNA is TGTGCCAGCAGCCCCGGACTAGCGGGGAATTCCTACAATGAGCAGTTCTTC. Protein: CASSPGLAGNSYNEQFF.

In this sample, this clonotype is medium-sized (0.01 to 0.1%). The chain couples TRBV9 to TRBJ2-3; TRBD2 agrees at 8 bases. CDR3 length: 17 amino acids. CDR1 SGDLS and CDR2 YYNGEE come from the germline V gene. Trimming took 4 bases from V and 3 from J; bases not matched to a gene: 13. CDR3 loop: CASSTGIGGRSTDTQYF. The CDR3 region has the DNA TGTGCCAGCAGCACGGGGATTGGCGGGAGGTCGACAGATACGCAGTATTTT.

This clonotype was observed many times. The chain carries TRBV7-9 and TRBJ1-1; TRBD1 matches at 7 bases. The CDR3 runs to 14 residues. Trimming took 4 bases from V and 0 from J; bases not matched to a gene: 2. Germline V CDR1 and CDR2: SEHNR, FQNEAQ (reference sequence). The chain's CDR3 is CASSSGQLNTEAFF. The CDR3 nucleotides read TGTGCCAGCAGCTCGGGACAGCTGAACACTGAAGCTTTCTTT.

This clonotype was recorded many times. The DNA of the CDR3 is TGTGCCAGCACCCAAAGGGCACTAGCGGGGAGCACAGATACGCAGTATTTT. This codes for CASTQRALAGSTDTQYF. This rearrangement joins TRBV7-2 to TRBJ2-3, with 10 nucleotides matching TRBD2. The CDR3 has 17 residues. Germline assignment: CDR1 SGHTA and CDR2 FQGNSA. The V segment lost 7 bases and the J segment 0 bases; nucleotides outside the gene matches: 10.

In this sample, this clonotype turned up many times. The rearrangement links TRBV3-1 to TRBJ2-4; D is uncertain. The CDR3 totals 15 residues. Trimming took off 0 bases at V and 5 bases at J, with 11 bases between the two ends. Germline assignment: CDR1 LGHDT and CDR2 YNNKEL (reference sequence). CDR3 sequence reads: CASSQDRGSQNIQYF. CDR3 coding DNA: TGTGCCAGCAGCCAAGATCGTGGTAGCCAAAACATTCAGTACTTC.

This clonotype turned up a few times. The chain couples TRBV2 to TRBJ2-1; D may be TRBD1 (5 bases). The CDR3 has 15 residues. Trimming took off 3 bases at V and 0 bases at J, with 9 bases between the two ends. Germline values: CDR1 SNHLY, CDR2 FYNNEI. In DNA form, the CDR3 reads TGTGCCAGCAGTGATCGTCAGGGCTCCTACAATGAGCAGTTCTTC. Encoded protein: CASSDRQGSYNEQFF.

This clonotype has at least ten counts. The V call is TRBV12-3 or TRBV12-4, the J call TRBJ1-1; D not resolved. Trimming removed 6 bases at V and 11 bases at J, with 22 bases between. CDR3 length equals 14 residues. CDR3: CASRPVTSGRGAFF. In nucleotides, the CDR3 is TGTGCCAGCAGGCCCGTCACTTCTGGGCGAGGGGCTTTCTTT.

This clonotype showed up many times. Written as DNA, the CDR3 is TGTGCCAGCAGCTTCCCAGGGGCTGGGGAAGATACGCAGTATTTT. Translation: CASSFPGAGEDTQYF. V usage is TRBV7-8 and J usage is TRBJ2-3, with a weak D call TRBD1 (6 bases). CDR1 is SGHVS, CDR2 FQNEAQ, per germline. Trimming left V 3 bases short and J 5 bases short, with 15 bases between. CDR3 length: 15 residues. Full variable domain (remainder filled in from reference TRBV7-8 and TRBJ2-3): GAGVSQSPRYKVAKRGQDVALRCDPISGHVSLFWYQQALGQGPEFLTYFQNEAQLDKSGLPSDRFFAERPEGSVSTLKIQRTQQEDSAVYLCASSFPGAGEDTQYFGPGTRLTVL.

In this sample, this clonotype turned up many times. The rearrangement uses TRBV6-2 or TRBV6-3 and TRBJ2-2, with 9 bases fitting TRBD2. V was pared by 0 bases and J by 6 bases, with 5 bases of the junction left unmatched. The germline V gene encodes CDR1 MNHEY and CDR2 SVGEGT. The CDR3 runs 16 residues. DNA of the CDR3: TGTGCCAGCAGTTACTCTGCGGGAGGGCCTTCCGGGGAGCTGTTTTTT. Amino acid sequence: CASSYSAGGPSGELFF.

This clonotype was detected many times. The J gene is TRBJ2-5, the V gene TRBV29-1; no firm D call. V was shortened by 4 bases and J by 6 bases, with 6 bases between the two germline ends. This CDR3 is built from 10 residues. CDR1 and CDR2 (germline): SQVTM, ANQGSEA. The CDR3 sequence is CSVGEKTQYF. CDR3 nucleotides: TGCAGCGTTGGAGAGAAGACCCAGTACTTC.

Judged by abundance, this clonotype is medium-sized. This chain links TRBV6-5 with TRBJ2-7; 14 bases are shared with TRBD2. Trimming removed 5 bases from V and 1 base from J; junction bases left unmatched: 10. The CDR3 is 18 residues long. Germline assignment: CDR1 MNHEY and CDR2 SVGAGI. CDR3 residues: CASSPGLAGVRSSYEQYF. DNA for the CDR3: TGTGCCAGCAGTCCGGGACTAGCGGGGGTTAGAAGTTCCTACGAGCAGTACTTC.

This clonotype appeared many times. This chain joins TRBV6-5 and TRBJ1-6; the D gene is possibly TRBD1 (5 bases). V lost 5 bases and J lost 7, with 18 bases in between. This CDR3 contains 16 residues. The germline CDR1 and CDR2 sequences are MNHEY and SVGAGI. In DNA, the CDR3 is TGTGCCAGCAGTACCCGCTCAGGTTGGGGGAATTCACCCCTCCACTTT. This translates into CASSTRSGWGNSPLHF.

This clonotype is judged medium-sized. J is TRBJ1-1 and V is TRBV5-1, with 7 bases identical to TRBD1. The CDR3 is 12 residues long. Per the germline V gene, CDR1 is SGHRS and CDR2 is YFSETQ. Trimming removed 5 bases from V and 11 bases from J; junction bases left unmatched: 9. CDR3 residues: CASSKDRLDAFF. For the CDR3, the DNA is TGCGCCAGCAGTAAGGACAGGCTGGACGCTTTCTTT.

This clonotype was detected many times. V and J are TRBV5-8 and TRBJ1-1; TRBD1 matches at 8 bases. CDR1 and CDR2 (germline): SGHTS, YDEGEE. The length of the CDR3 is 16 residues. V shed 1 base, J shed 4 bases, and the junction held 9 bases outside the gene matches. In DNA form, the CDR3 reads TGTGCCAGCAGCTTGAGGACAGGGTCTTCGGGCACTGAAGCTTTCTTT. Translation: CASSLRTGSSGTEAFF.

This clonotype was found many times. The rearrangement uses TRBV9 and TRBJ2-3; D not resolved. Trimming stripped 0 bases from V and 4 bases from J, with 12 bases between. Germline V gives CDR1 SGDLS, CDR2 YYNGEE. This CDR3 is built from 15 residues. CDR3 bases: TGTGCCAGCAGCGTAGGGTTCGGTCGGGCAGATACGCAGTATTTT. Translated: CASSVGFGRADTQYF.

The chain links TRBV14 to TRBJ2-2, with a tentative D call TRBD1 (5 bases). The CDR3 covers 15 residues. Germline V gene lookup returns CDR1 SGHDN and CDR2 FVKESK. Trimming removed 4 bases from V and 3 bases from J, with 12 bases in between. The CDR3 DNA sequence: TGTGCCAGCAGCCTTCCAGGGTCCCACACCGGGGAGCTGTTTTTT. It specifies CASSLPGSHTGELFF.

This clonotype was counted at least ten times. The genes are TRBV7-2 and TRBJ2-7; no clear D. This CDR3 contains 14 residues. With 1 base removed from V and 1 base from J, the gap between germline ends came to 8 bases. The germline gives CDR1 SGHTA, CDR2 FQGNSA. CDR3 protein: CASSLGTRSYEQYF. The CDR3, as DNA: TGTGCCAGCAGCTTAGGCACACGTTCCTACGAGCAGTACTTC.

This clonotype has more than one count but fewer than ten. The chain combines TRBV5-1 with TRBJ2-5; D is possibly TRBD1 (7 bases). Germline V gene data show CDR1 as SGHRS and CDR2 as YFSETQ. Trimming left V 5 bases short and J 5 bases short, with 13 bases between. This CDR3 comprises 13 residues. CDR3 region: CASRDPGGETQYF. CDR3 coding DNA: TGCGCCAGCAGAGACCCAGGGGGGGAGACCCAGTACTTC. Looking up the rest from reference TRBV5-1 and TRBJ2-5 gives the full variable domain: KAGVTQTPRYLIKTRGQQVTLSCSPISGHRSVSWYQQTPGQGLQFLFEYFSETQRNKGNFPGRFSGRQFSNSRSEMNVSTLELGDSALYLCASRDPGGETQYFGPGTRLLVL.

This clonotype has more than one count but fewer than ten. CDR3 DNA sequence: TGTGCCAGCAGGGAGGGACAGGGGTATAGTGGGGCCAACGTCCTGACTTTC. Translation gives CASREGQGYSGANVLTF. The J gene is TRBJ2-6, the V gene TRBV6-1; 10 positions agree with TRBD1. The V gene's germline CDR1 is MNHNS and CDR2 SASEGT. The V segment lost 6 bases and the J segment 3 bases; nucleotides outside the gene matches: 8. This CDR3 spans 17 amino acids.

Ten or more counts support this clonotype. V is TRBV7-8 and J is TRBJ2-4; weak D call: TRBD2 (6 bases). V dropped 5 bases and J dropped 1 base, with 27 bases sitting between them. CDR1 is SGHVS, CDR2 FQNEAQ, per germline. The CDR3 length is 20 residues. The CDR3 DNA follows: TGTGCCAGCAGCCTACTATTGGCGGGACCCCTTCTGAATGCCAAAAACATTCAGTACTTC. Its protein product is CASSLLLAGPLLNAKNIQYF.